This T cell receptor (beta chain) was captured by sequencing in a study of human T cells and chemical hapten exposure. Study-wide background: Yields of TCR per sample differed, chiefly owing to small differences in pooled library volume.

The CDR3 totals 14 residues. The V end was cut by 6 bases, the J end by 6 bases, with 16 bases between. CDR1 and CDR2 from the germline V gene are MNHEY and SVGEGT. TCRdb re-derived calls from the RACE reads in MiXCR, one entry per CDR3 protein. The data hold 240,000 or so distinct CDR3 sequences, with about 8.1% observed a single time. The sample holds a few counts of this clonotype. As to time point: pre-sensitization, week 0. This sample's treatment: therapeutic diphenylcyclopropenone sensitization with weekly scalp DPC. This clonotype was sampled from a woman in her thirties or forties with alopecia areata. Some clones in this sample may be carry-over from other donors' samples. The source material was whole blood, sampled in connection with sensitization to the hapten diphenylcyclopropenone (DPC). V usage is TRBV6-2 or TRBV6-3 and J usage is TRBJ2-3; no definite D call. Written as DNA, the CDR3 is TGTGCCAGCAGCCCTGGACGGAGTTGGGATACGCAGTATTTT. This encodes CASSPGRSWDTQYF.